The 27 T cell receptor beta chains below all came from one sample that was sequenced in a study of T cell responses to AZD1222 COVID-19 vaccine. The table came from immunoSEQ multiplex PCR; TCRdb's copy has only in-frame clones and leaves some out. The sample carries approximately 70,000 clones, roughly four fifths recorded once. The input for sequencing was peripheral blood, taken on day 0 of AZD1222 vaccination. The receptor set was obtained from an adult in good health.

This chain joins TRBV4-1 and TRBJ2-5, with D perhaps given as TRBD1 or TRBD2 (6 bases each). The V gene lost 4 bases and the J gene lost 5 bases, with 17 bases spanning the gap. This CDR3 is built from 15 residues. Germline V lookup: CDR1 MGHRA, CDR2 YSYEKL. The CDR3 sequence: CASSPRGLAYETQYF. The CDR3 coding sequence is TGCGCCAGCAGCCCCCGGGGGCTAGCTTACGAGACCCAGTACTTC.

This clone has a handful of counts. The chain links TRBV3-1 (or the pseudogene TRBV3-2) to TRBJ1-5; D not resolved. V was pared by 5 bases and J by 2 bases, with 16 bases between. Germline values: CDR1 LGHDT, CDR2 YNNKEL (reference sequence). The CDR3 has 16 residues. The CDR3 DNA sequence: TGTGCCAGCAGCTCCCTCCGGGAAGGAGGCAATCAGCCCCAGCATTTT. This translates into CASSSLREGGNQPQHF.

The chain links TRBV19 to TRBJ2-7; 7 bases line up with TRBD2. Germline loops: CDR1 LNHDA, CDR2 SQIVND (reference sequence). V lost 6 bases and J lost 6; bases outside the gene matches: 8. The CDR3 has 13 residues. The CDR3 here is CASSPEAGIEQYF. DNA for the CDR3: TGTGCCAGTAGCCCCGAAGCGGGGATCGAGCAGTACTTC.

Many counts were recorded for this clone. The V call is TRBV19, the J call TRBJ2-5; 14 bases fit TRBD2. Looked up from germline, CDR1 is LNHDA and CDR2 is SQIVND (reference sequence). The CDR3 length is 17 residues. J was trimmed by 5 bases and V by 3 bases; bases with no gene match: 8. The CDR3 DNA reads TGTGCCAGTAGTATCGGGACTAGCGGGGGATCCGGGGAGACCCAGTACTTC. Protein product: CASSIGTSGGSGETQYF.

V is TRBV9 and J is TRBJ1-1; perhaps TRBD1 as D (5 bases). The CDR3 covers 15 residues. Germline values: CDR1 SGDLS, CDR2 YYNGEE. V was cut by 3 bases and J by 3 bases, with 15 bases left in between. The CDR3 spells CASSATTGQYTEAFF. DNA of the CDR3: TGTGCCAGCAGCGCTACAACAGGTCAATACACTGAAGCTTTCTTT.

This clone was seen a handful of times. This chain connects TRBV30 to TRBJ1-5, with no clear D. CDR1 and CDR2 (germline): GTSNPN, SVGIG (reference sequence). Deletions cut 1 base from V and 5 bases from J, with 9 bases between. There are 13 residues in the CDR3. In DNA, the CDR3 is TGTGCCTGGAGTGGGCAACCCCATCAGCCCCAGCATTTT. Its translation: CAWSGQPHQPQHF.

The chain uses TRBV6-1 and TRBJ2-7; D ambiguous. V was clipped by 1 base and J by 4 bases, with 5 bases between them. Germline assignment: CDR1 MNHNS and CDR2 SASEGT. The CDR3 length is 12 residues. The DNA for the CDR3 is TGTGCCAGCAGTGAAGGGGTGTACGAGCAGTACTTC. Translation gives CASSEGVYEQYF.

This clone was recorded once. V usage is TRBV4-3 and J usage is TRBJ1-5; tentatively, D is TRBD1 (5 bases). This CDR3 comprises 12 residues. The germline V gene has CDR1 LGHNA and CDR2 YSLEER. V lost 1 base and J 15 bases, leaving 13 bases between the germline ends. CDR3 amino acids: CASSQGGGVRHF. Written as DNA, the CDR3 is TGCGCCAGCAGCCAAGGGGGGGGAGTACGGCATTTT.

The chain combines TRBV19 with TRBJ1-3, with D uncertain. Trimming took 8 bases from V and 3 from J, leaving 8 bases between them. CDR1 and CDR2 from the germline V gene are LNHDA and SQIVND (reference sequence). CDR3 size: 12 residues. Here the CDR3 DNA reads TGTGCCAGTGGTCCGGGTGGAAACACCATATATTTT. It encodes CASGPGGNTIYF.

This clone appeared once. V gene TRBV6-5 combines with J gene TRBJ1-4; D uncertain. V dropped 4 bases and J dropped 0 bases, with 9 bases sitting between them. Germline V gene sequence: CDR1 MNHEY, CDR2 SVGAGI. This CDR3 region has 15 residues. The CDR3 is CASSFSGATNEKLFF. The CDR3 DNA reads TGTGCCAGCAGTTTTTCCGGGGCAACTAATGAAAAACTGTTTTTT.

The rearrangement links TRBV5-1 to TRBJ2-2; TRBD1 is a possible D gene (5 bases). In germline, CDR1 is SGHRS, CDR2 YFSETQ. The CDR3 covers 15 residues. V lost 0 bases, J lost 0 bases, and 6 bases lay in between. The CDR3 spells CASSLEGPNTGELFF. CDR3 nucleotide sequence: TGCGCCAGCAGCTTGGAGGGGCCGAACACCGGGGAGCTGTTTTTT.

The chain is built from TRBV27 and TRBJ2-6; 8 bases align to TRBD1. The CDR3 totals 17 residues. V dropped 5 bases and J dropped 0; count of bases not matched to a gene: 6. Germline V gene sequence: CDR1 MNHEY, CDR2 SMNVEV (reference sequence). The CDR3 region is CASSPGQAFSGANVLTF. CDR3 bases: TGTGCCAGCAGTCCGGGACAGGCCTTCTCTGGGGCCAACGTCCTGACTTTC.

The rearrangement joins TRBV5-1 to TRBJ2-7; 10 bases map to TRBD1. V dropped 2 bases and J dropped 7; count of bases not matched to a gene: 6. The germline V gene has CDR1 SGHRS and CDR2 YFSETQ. CDR3 length: 14 amino acids. CDR3: CASSLRQGAGEQYF. CDR3 nucleotides: TGCGCCAGCAGCTTAAGACAGGGGGCGGGTGAGCAGTACTTC.

Note on this clone: Here the CDR3 omits its conserved ending phenylalanine or tryptophan, so a read error is the likely source. The DNA is omitted, as the CDR3 cannot be located on it reliably, and the CDR3 follows TCRdb's listing. The chain couples TRBV18 to TRBJ2-3; the D call TRBD2 from the table was never checked on the DNA. Germline-derived CDR1 and CDR2 are KGHSH and LQKENI. The CDR3 comprises 12 residues, both ends counted. The CDR3 is CASSPPGLAGRS.

The CDR3 sequence is CASSQGRVSSSPLHF. CDR3 bases: TGCGCCAGCAGCCAAGGGAGGGTTTCGTCTTCACCCCTCCACTTT. The V call is TRBV4-3, the J call TRBJ1-6; D is unresolved. This CDR3 is 15 amino acids long. CDR1 is LGHNA and CDR2 is YSLEER in the germline V gene. Trimming took off 1 base at V and 9 bases at J, with 13 bases between the two ends.

This clone was observed a handful of times. The chain has TRBV11-2 and TRBJ2-2; possibly TRBD2 for D (5 bases). The germline gives CDR1 SGHAT, CDR2 FQNNGV. The CDR3 runs to 13 residues. V lost 4 bases, J lost 7 bases, and 10 bases lay in between. In DNA, the CDR3 is TGTGCCAGCAGCTCCCAGCGGAACGGGGAGCTGTTTTTT. This codes for CASSSQRNGELFF.

The chain combines TRBV4-1 with TRBJ2-5; a possible D gene is TRBD1 (5 bases). The CDR3 has 17 residues. V lost 0 bases and J lost 4, with 18 bases in between. CDR1 is MGHRA and CDR2 is YSYEKL in the germline V gene. DNA of the CDR3: TGCGCCAGCAGCCAAGATCAGGGCCGCTCCAGGGCAGAGACCCAGTACTTC. Its translation is CASSQDQGRSRAETQYF.

The V gene is TRBV7-2, the J gene TRBJ1-5; no clear D gene. The CDR3 has 17 residues. V lost 1 base, J lost 3 bases, and 16 bases lay in between. The germline CDR1 and CDR2 sequences are SGHTA and FQGNSA. CDR3 in amino acids: CASSLGHLGGNNQPQHF. The CDR3 coding sequence is TGTGCCAGCAGCTTAGGACACCTCGGAGGGAACAATCAGCCCCAGCATTTT.

This chain joins TRBV7-3 and TRBJ1-1, with TRBD1 identical over 11 bases. The CDR3 length is 19 residues. Germline V gene sequence: CDR1 SGHTA, CDR2 FQGTGA. With 5 bases clipped from V and 1 base from J, the junction kept 15 bases outside the gene matches. CDR3 coding DNA: TGTGCCAGCAGCCCGGGACAGGGGGGATTGCATTCCGAGAACACTGAAGCTTTCTTT. Residues: CASSPGQGGLHSENTEAFF.

By proportion, this clone is medium-sized. The chain has TRBV9 and TRBJ1-1, with 11 bases fitting TRBD1. The CDR3 has 17 amino acids. Trimming removed 3 bases from V and 2 bases from J; junction bases left unmatched: 9. Looked up from germline, CDR1 is SGDLS and CDR2 is YYNGEE. The CDR3 DNA reads as TGTGCCAGCAGCGATCCCGGGACAGGGGGTACTAACACTGAAGCTTTCTTT. Amino acids: CASSDPGTGGTNTEAFF.

The table lists this clone with a count of one. This sequence joins TRBV6-5 and TRBJ2-5; no clear D. This CDR3 contains 13 residues. Germline CDR1 is MNHEY and CDR2 is SVGAGI. V dropped 4 bases and J dropped 1 base, with 7 bases sitting between them. The CDR3 spells CASSLTLQETQYF. The CDR3 nucleotides are TGTGCCAGCAGTTTGACCCTCCAAGAGACCCAGTACTTC.

The genes are TRBV7-3 and TRBJ1-6; 8 positions match TRBD1. The CDR3 loop spans 16 amino acids. The V gene end was trimmed by 4 bases and the J gene end by 10 bases; junction bases not matched to a gene: 12. Germline assignment: CDR1 SGHTA and CDR2 FQGTGA. CDR3 DNA: TGTGCCAGCAGCTCCAGTATGGACAGGGAAAGATCACCCCTCCACTTT. Its protein product is CASSSSMDRERSPLHF.

This clone has just a few counts. This rearrangement joins TRBV5-4 to TRBJ2-7, with 7 bases lining up with TRBD1. Germline V gene data show CDR1 as SGHNT and CDR2 as YYREEE (reference sequence). The CDR3 is 14 residues long. The junction had 6 bases not matched to a gene; V was cut back by 4 bases and J by 2 bases. The CDR3 coding sequence is TGTGCCAGCAGCCCGGACCAGGGGGCCTACGAGCAGTACTTC. It translates to CASSPDQGAYEQYF.

This clone was detected only once. The chain links TRBV2 to TRBJ2-5, with D possibly being TRBD1 (6 bases). The length of the CDR3 is 13 residues. CDR1 is SNHLY and CDR2 is FYNNEI in the germline V gene. V shed 5 bases and J shed 5 bases, with 12 bases lying between them. Written as DNA, the CDR3 is TGTGCCAGCAGTTACGGACAGACCGAGACCCAGTACTTC. Protein product: CASSYGQTETQYF.

The genes are TRBV6-2 or TRBV6-3 and TRBJ2-3; TRBD2 agrees at 11 bases. The CDR3 has 17 amino acids. V shed 1 base and J 2 bases; nucleotides not matched to a gene: 5. Germline-derived CDR1 and CDR2 are MNHEY and SVGEGT. The CDR3 here is CASSYLPSGGTTDTQYF. In nucleotides, the CDR3 is TGTGCCAGCAGTTACTTGCCTAGCGGGGGGACCACAGATACGCAGTATTTT.

This sequence joins TRBV7-2 and TRBJ2-3, with TRBD1 as a possible D gene (5 bases). The CDR3 consists of 15 residues. The V end lost 2 bases, the J end lost 5 bases, and 14 bases lay between the germline ends. The germline CDR1 and CDR2 sequences are SGHTA and FQGNSA. CDR3 loop: CASSLRRGSGDTQYF. In DNA form, the CDR3 reads TGTGCCAGCAGCTTACGTAGGGGTTCCGGAGATACGCAGTATTTT.

The V and J genes are TRBV7-9 and TRBJ1-2; D might be TRBD1 (5 bases). CDR1 SEHNR and CDR2 FQNEAQ come from the germline V gene (reference sequence). The ends were cut back, 2 bases at V and 3 bases at J, with 7 bases in the middle. The CDR3 length is 13 residues. The CDR3: CASSLLQDYGYTF. CDR3 in DNA: TGTGCCAGCAGCTTATTACAGGACTATGGCTACACCTTC.